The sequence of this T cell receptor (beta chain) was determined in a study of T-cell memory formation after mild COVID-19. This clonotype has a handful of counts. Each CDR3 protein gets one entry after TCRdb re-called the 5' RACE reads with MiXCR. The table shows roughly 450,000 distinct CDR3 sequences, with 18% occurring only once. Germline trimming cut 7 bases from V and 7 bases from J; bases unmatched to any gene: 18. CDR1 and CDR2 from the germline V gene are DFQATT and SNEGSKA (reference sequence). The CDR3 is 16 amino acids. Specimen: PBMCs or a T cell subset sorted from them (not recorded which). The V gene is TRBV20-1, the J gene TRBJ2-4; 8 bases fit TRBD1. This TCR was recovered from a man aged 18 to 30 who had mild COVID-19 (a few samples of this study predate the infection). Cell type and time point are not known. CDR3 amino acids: CSVSDSGGAAMNIQYF. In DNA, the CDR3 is TGCAGTGTTTCCGACTCAGGGGGCGCGGCAATGAACATTCAGTACTTC.